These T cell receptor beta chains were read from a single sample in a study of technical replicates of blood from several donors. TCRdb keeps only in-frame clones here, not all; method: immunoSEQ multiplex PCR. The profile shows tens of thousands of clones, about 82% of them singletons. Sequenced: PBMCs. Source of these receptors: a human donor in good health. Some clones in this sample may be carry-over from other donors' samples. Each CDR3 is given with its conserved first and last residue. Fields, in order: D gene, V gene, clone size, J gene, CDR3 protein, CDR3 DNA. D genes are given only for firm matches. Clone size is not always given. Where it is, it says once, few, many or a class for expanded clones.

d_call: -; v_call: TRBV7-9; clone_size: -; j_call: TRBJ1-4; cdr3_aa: CASSSSWGATNEKLFF; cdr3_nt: TGTGCCAGCAGTTCCTCTTGGGGGGCAACTAATGAAAAACTGTTTTTT
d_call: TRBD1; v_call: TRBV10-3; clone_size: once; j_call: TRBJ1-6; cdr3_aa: CAISGGQGGNSPLHF; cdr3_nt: TGTGCCATCAGTGGGGGACAGGGGGGCAATTCACCCCTCCACTTT
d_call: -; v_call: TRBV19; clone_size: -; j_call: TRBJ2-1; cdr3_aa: CASRTGSSVFNEQFF; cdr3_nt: TGTGCCAGTAGAACAGGGAGTAGTGTTTTTAATGAGCAGTTCTTC
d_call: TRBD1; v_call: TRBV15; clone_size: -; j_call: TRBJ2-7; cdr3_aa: CATSRVKGQGYEQYF; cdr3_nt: TGTGCCACCAGCAGAGTTAAGGGACAGGGCTACGAGCAGTACTTC
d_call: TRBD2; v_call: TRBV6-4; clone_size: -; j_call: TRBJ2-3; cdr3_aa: CASSERGGAGTDTQYF; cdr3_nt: TGTGCCAGCAGTGAACGCGGGGGGGCAGGAACAGATACGCAGTATTTT
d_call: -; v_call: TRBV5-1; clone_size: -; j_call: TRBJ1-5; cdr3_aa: CASSLGLNQPQHF; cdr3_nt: TGCGCCAGCAGCTTAGGACTTAATCAGCCCCAGCATTTT
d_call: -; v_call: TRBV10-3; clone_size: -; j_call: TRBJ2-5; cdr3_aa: CAISEPPKETQYF; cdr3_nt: TGTGCCATCAGTGAGCCTCCTAAGGAGACCCAGTACTTC
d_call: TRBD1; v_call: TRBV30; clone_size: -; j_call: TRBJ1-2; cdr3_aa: CAGALGQYGYTF; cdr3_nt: TGTGCCGGGGCCCTGGGACAGTATGGCTACACCTTC
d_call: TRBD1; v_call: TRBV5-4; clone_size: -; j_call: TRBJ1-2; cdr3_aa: CAGRTGGVGGYTF; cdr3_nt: TGTGCCGGAAGAACAGGGGGCGTTGGTGGCTACACCTTC
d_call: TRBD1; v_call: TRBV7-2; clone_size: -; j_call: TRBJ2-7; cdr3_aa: CASSAQGALISYEQYF; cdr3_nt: TGTGCCAGCAGCGCTCAGGGGGCTTTAATCTCCTACGAGCAGTACTTC
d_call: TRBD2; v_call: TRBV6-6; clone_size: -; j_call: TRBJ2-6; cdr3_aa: CASSPGGSGANVLTF; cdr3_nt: TGTGCCAGCAGTCCGGGGGGCTCTGGGGCCAACGTCCTGACTTTC
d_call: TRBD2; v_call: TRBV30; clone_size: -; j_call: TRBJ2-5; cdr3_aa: CAWSVRGLAGETQYF; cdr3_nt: TGTGCCTGGAGTGTACGTGGACTAGCGGGAGAGACCCAGTACTTC
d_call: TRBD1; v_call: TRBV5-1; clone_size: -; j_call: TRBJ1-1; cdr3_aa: CASSWGQENTEAFF; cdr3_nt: TGCGCCAGCAGCTGGGGACAGGAGAACACTGAAGCTTTCTTT
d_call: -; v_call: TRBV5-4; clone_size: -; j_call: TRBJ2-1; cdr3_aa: CASSLDGSWNNEQFF; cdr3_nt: TGTGCCAGCAGCTTGGACGGGAGCTGGAACAATGAGCAGTTCTTC
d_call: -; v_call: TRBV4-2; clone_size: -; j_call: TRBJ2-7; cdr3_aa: CASSQEWALYEQYF; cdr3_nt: TGTGCCAGCAGCCAAGAATGGGCACTCTACGAGCAGTACTTC
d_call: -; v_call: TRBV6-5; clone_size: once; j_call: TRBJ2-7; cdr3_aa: CASSYNWDKAYEQYF; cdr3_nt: TGTGCCAGCAGTTATAATTGGGACAAGGCCTACGAGCAGTACTTC
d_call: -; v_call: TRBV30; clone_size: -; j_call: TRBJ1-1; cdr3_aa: CAWRAGGTEAFF; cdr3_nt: TGTGCCTGGAGGGCGGGGGGCACTGAAGCTTTCTTT
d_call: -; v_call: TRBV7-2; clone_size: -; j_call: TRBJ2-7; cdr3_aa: CASSEGVEQYF; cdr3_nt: TGTGCCAGCAGCGAAGGAGTCGAGCAGTACTTC
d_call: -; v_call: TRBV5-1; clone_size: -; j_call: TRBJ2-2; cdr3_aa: CASSLERITANTGELFF; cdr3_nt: TGCGCCAGCAGCTTGGAGCGGATTACCGCGAACACCGGGGAGCTGTTTTTT
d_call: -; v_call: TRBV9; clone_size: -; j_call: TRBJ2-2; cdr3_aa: CASSASGFTGELFF; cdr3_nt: TGTGCCAGCAGCGCCTCCGGGTTCACTGGGGAGCTGTTTTTT
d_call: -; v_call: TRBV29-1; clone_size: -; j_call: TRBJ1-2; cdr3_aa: CSVVIQYGYTF; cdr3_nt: TGCAGCGTTGTAATACAGTATGGCTACACCTTC
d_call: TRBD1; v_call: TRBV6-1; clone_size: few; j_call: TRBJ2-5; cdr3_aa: CASSDIGGGTQYF; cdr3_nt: TGTGCCAGCAGTGATATAGGGGGCGGGACCCAGTACTTC
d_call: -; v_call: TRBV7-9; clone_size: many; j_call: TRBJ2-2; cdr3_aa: CATWGLRGKSPGELFF; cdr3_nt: TGTGCCACCTGGGGTCTCAGGGGAAAAAGTCCCGGGGAGCTGTTTTTT
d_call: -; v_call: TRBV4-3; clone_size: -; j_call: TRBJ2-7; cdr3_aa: CASSLHRGYEQYF; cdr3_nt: TGCGCCAGCAGCCTCCATAGGGGCTACGAGCAGTACTTC
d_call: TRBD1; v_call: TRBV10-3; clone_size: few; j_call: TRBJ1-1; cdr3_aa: CAISEGGAGSKAFF; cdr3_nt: TGTGCCATCAGTGAAGGGGGCGCCGGGTCGAAAGCTTTCTTT
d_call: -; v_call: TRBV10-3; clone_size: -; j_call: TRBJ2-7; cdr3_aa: CAISDSRWEQYF; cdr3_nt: TGTGCCATCAGTGATTCGCGGTGGGAGCAGTACTTC